The rows below give T cell receptor beta chains drawn from one sample of a study of blood T cell repertoires in COVID-19. Produced via immunoSEQ multiplex PCR; TCRdb's table is partial and in-frame only. The sample holds approximately 300,000 clones, roughly 90% seen once. Sequences were obtained from peripheral blood. These receptors were taken from a man between 18 and 29 years old who had recovered from COVID-19. CDR3s include the opening cysteine and the closing phenylalanine or tryptophan. D genes are given only for firm matches. Clone size is not always given. Where it is, it says once, few, many or a class for expanded clones.

J gene: TRBJ2-2
V gene: TRBV4-1
clone size: NA
D gene: NA
CDR3 protein: CASSQDRQQANTGELFF
CDR3 DNA: TGCGCCAGCAGCCAAGATCGGCAACAGGCGAACACCGGGGAGCTGTTTTTT

J gene: TRBJ1-1
V gene: TRBV7-2
clone size: few
D gene: NA
CDR3 protein: CASSLGGPGAAEAFF
CDR3 DNA: TGTGCCAGCAGCTTAGGGGGCCCAGGGGCGGCTGAAGCTTTCTTT

J gene: TRBJ2-1
V gene: TRBV2
clone size: NA
D gene: TRBD2
CDR3 protein: CASRGGSSGYNEQFF
CDR3 DNA: TGTGCCAGCAGAGGCGGGTCTAGCGGATACAATGAGCAGTTCTTC

J gene: TRBJ2-5
V gene: TRBV7-6
clone size: NA
D gene: TRBD2
CDR3 protein: CASSLEAGGGQETQYF
CDR3 DNA: TGTGCCAGCAGCTTAGAGGCTGGGGGGGGACAAGAGACCCAGTACTTC

J gene: TRBJ2-1
V gene: TRBV11-2
clone size: once
D gene: TRBD1
CDR3 protein: CASSAGTGVQTEQFF
CDR3 DNA: TGTGCCAGCAGCGCCGGGACAGGGGTACAAACTGAGCAGTTCTTC

J gene: TRBJ1-4
V gene: TRBV5-8
clone size: NA
D gene: NA
CDR3 protein: CASSRGLGGEKLFF
CDR3 DNA: TGTGCCAGCAGCCGCGGGTTAGGAGGTGAAAAACTGTTTTTT

J gene: TRBJ1-4
V gene: TRBV4-1
clone size: NA
D gene: NA
CDR3 protein: CASSQDMYRGTINEKLFF
CDR3 DNA: TGCGCCAGCAGCCAAGATATGTATCGGGGGACGATTAATGAAAAACTGTTTTTT

J gene: TRBJ2-1
V gene: TRBV24-1
clone size: NA
D gene: NA
CDR3 protein: CATSDSETRSYNEQFF
CDR3 DNA: TGTGCCACCAGTGATTCTGAGACAAGAAGTTACAATGAGCAGTTCTTC

J gene: TRBJ2-3
V gene: TRBV6-1
clone size: NA
D gene: TRBD1
CDR3 protein: CASSDDGTGMDTQYF
CDR3 DNA: TGTGCCAGCAGTGACGATGGGACAGGGATGGATACGCAGTATTTT

J gene: TRBJ2-1
V gene: TRBV3-1/TRBV3-2
clone size: NA
D gene: NA
CDR3 protein: CASSQGSQVAYNEQFF
CDR3 DNA: TGTGCCAGCAGCCAAGGCTCACAGGTCGCCTACAATGAGCAGTTCTTC

J gene: TRBJ2-1
V gene: TRBV7-8
clone size: NA
D gene: NA
CDR3 protein: CASSLSGVNEQFF
CDR3 DNA: TGTGCCAGCAGCTTATCAGGGGTCAATGAGCAGTTCTTC

J gene: TRBJ1-4
V gene: TRBV14
clone size: NA
D gene: TRBD1
CDR3 protein: CASSRERGQGGEKLFF
CDR3 DNA: TGTGCCAGCAGCCGGGAGAGAGGACAGGGAGGGGAAAAACTGTTTTTT

J gene: TRBJ2-1
V gene: TRBV4-2
clone size: NA
D gene: TRBD2
CDR3 protein: CASSQLAGNYNEQFF
CDR3 DNA: TGTGCCAGCAGCCAACTAGCGGGGAATTACAATGAGCAGTTCTTC

J gene: TRBJ2-7
V gene: TRBV7-6
clone size: NA
D gene: NA
CDR3 protein: CASSPRRDGGPYEQYF
CDR3 DNA: TGTGCCAGCAGTCCCCGCCGGGACGGAGGGCCCTACGAGCAGTACTTC

J gene: TRBJ2-7
V gene: TRBV2
clone size: NA
D gene: TRBD1
CDR3 protein: CASSATGVYEQYF
CDR3 DNA: TGTGCCAGCAGTGCTACAGGGGTCTACGAGCAGTACTTC

J gene: TRBJ2-5
V gene: TRBV18
clone size: NA
D gene: NA
CDR3 protein: CASSPRLATQETQYF
CDR3 DNA: TGTGCCAGCTCACCCCGGCTAGCGACTCAAGAGACCCAGTACTTC

J gene: TRBJ2-6
V gene: TRBV19
clone size: NA
D gene: NA
CDR3 protein: CASSISGFGANVLTF
CDR3 DNA: TGTGCCAGTAGTATATCAGGGTTCGGGGCCAACGTCCTGACTTTC

J gene: TRBJ1-4
V gene: TRBV9
clone size: NA
D gene: TRBD1
CDR3 protein: CASSERGGAWEKLFF
CDR3 DNA: TGTGCCAGCAGCGAGAGAGGGGGCGCTTGGGAAAAACTGTTTTTT

J gene: TRBJ2-3
V gene: TRBV10-3
clone size: NA
D gene: NA
CDR3 protein: CAASGNWGGQSTDTQYF
CDR3 DNA: TGTGCCGCCTCCGGTAACTGGGGGGGCCAGAGCACAGATACGCAGTATTTT

J gene: TRBJ2-7
V gene: TRBV9
clone size: NA
D gene: NA
CDR3 protein: CASSATGTPSYEQYF
CDR3 DNA: TGTGCCAGCAGCGCAACCGGGACACCTTCTTACGAGCAGTACTTC

J gene: TRBJ1-2
V gene: TRBV18
clone size: NA
D gene: NA
CDR3 protein: CASSPQDSRNNYGYTF
CDR3 DNA: TGTGCCAGCTCACCGCAAGACAGCCGAAATAACTATGGCTACACCTTC

J gene: TRBJ2-6
V gene: TRBV9
clone size: once
D gene: TRBD2
CDR3 protein: CASSAPPGRETGANVLTF
CDR3 DNA: TGTGCCAGCAGCGCCCCCCCCGGGAGGGAGACTGGGGCCAACGTCCTGACTTTC

J gene: TRBJ2-7
V gene: TRBV19
clone size: NA
D gene: NA
CDR3 protein: CASSMQGLSSYEQYF
CDR3 DNA: TGTGCCAGTAGTATGCAGGGCCTCAGCTCCTACGAGCAGTACTTC

J gene: TRBJ2-5
V gene: TRBV21-1
clone size: NA
D gene: NA
CDR3 protein: CASSKVGRDGGETQYF
CDR3 DNA: TGTGCCAGCAGCAAAGTAGGGCGGGATGGAGGGGAGACCCAGTACTTC

J gene: TRBJ1-6
V gene: TRBV3-1/TRBV3-2
clone size: NA
D gene: NA
CDR3 protein: CASSPGQSSYNSPLHF
CDR3 DNA: TGTGCCAGCAGCCCCGGACAGAGCTCCTATAATTCACCCCTCCACTTT

J gene: TRBJ2-7
V gene: TRBV5-1
clone size: NA
D gene: NA
CDR3 protein: CASSLVQDSSSHEQYF
CDR3 DNA: TGCGCCAGCAGCTTGGTTCAAGACAGTTCTTCCCACGAGCAGTACTTC

J gene: TRBJ1-1
V gene: TRBV27
clone size: NA
D gene: TRBD1
CDR3 protein: CASSLLGTGLTTEAFF
CDR3 DNA: TGTGCCAGCAGTTTACTTGGGACAGGGTTGACCACTGAAGCTTTCTTT

J gene: TRBJ1-1
V gene: TRBV4-1
clone size: NA
D gene: NA
CDR3 protein: CASSQDRERDEAFF
CDR3 DNA: TGCGCCAGCAGCCAAGATAGGGAGAGGGATGAAGCTTTCTTT

J gene: TRBJ2-2
V gene: TRBV7-2
clone size: NA
D gene: TRBD1
CDR3 protein: CASSLGGQGFTGELFF
CDR3 DNA: TGTGCCAGCAGCTTAGGGGGACAGGGCTTCACCGGGGAGCTGTTTTTT

J gene: TRBJ2-1
V gene: TRBV2
clone size: NA
D gene: NA
CDR3 protein: CASSESGPRTGVSYNEQFF
CDR3 DNA: TGTGCCAGCAGTGAGTCAGGGCCGAGGACGGGGGTCTCCTACAATGAGCAGTTCTTC

J gene: TRBJ1-1
V gene: TRBV19
clone size: NA
D gene: NA
CDR3 protein: CASSIQGRTEAFF
CDR3 DNA: TGTGCCAGTAGTATACAGGGCAGGACTGAAGCTTTCTTT

J gene: TRBJ1-1
V gene: TRBV27
clone size: NA
D gene: NA
CDR3 protein: CASSLSALLNTEAFF
CDR3 DNA: TGTGCCAGCAGTTTATCGGCCTTACTGAACACTGAAGCTTTCTTT

J gene: TRBJ2-6
V gene: TRBV19
clone size: NA
D gene: NA
CDR3 protein: CAIRDISGANVLTF
CDR3 DNA: TGTGCCATCCGGGACATCTCTGGGGCCAACGTCCTGACTTTC

J gene: TRBJ1-1
V gene: TRBV6-4
clone size: NA
D gene: TRBD1
CDR3 protein: CASSDSQGLNTEAFF
CDR3 DNA: TGTGCCAGCAGTGACTCACAGGGGTTGAACACTGAAGCTTTCTTT

J gene: TRBJ1-1
V gene: TRBV3-1/TRBV3-2
clone size: NA
D gene: NA
CDR3 protein: CASSPWGGDVTEAFF
CDR3 DNA: TGTGCCAGCAGCCCCTGGGGGGGGGATGTCACTGAAGCTTTCTTT

J gene: TRBJ1-2
V gene: TRBV5-6
clone size: NA
D gene: NA
CDR3 protein: CASSPLERGLHGYTF
CDR3 DNA: TGTGCCAGCAGCCCACTTGAGCGAGGTTTACATGGCTACACCTTC

J gene: TRBJ1-1
V gene: TRBV3-1/TRBV3-2
clone size: once
D gene: NA
CDR3 protein: CASSHLGHLNTEAFF
CDR3 DNA: TGTGCCAGCAGCCACTTAGGACACCTGAACACTGAAGCTTTCTTT

J gene: TRBJ1-2
V gene: TRBV7-9
clone size: NA
D gene: TRBD1
CDR3 protein: CASSRGQGSVWGYTF
CDR3 DNA: TGTGCCAGCAGCAGGGGACAGGGCTCCGTGTGGGGCTACACCTTC

J gene: TRBJ2-7
V gene: TRBV9
clone size: once
D gene: NA
CDR3 protein: CASSVEGDGEQYF
CDR3 DNA: TGTGCCAGCAGCGTAGAGGGGGACGGGGAGCAGTACTTC

J gene: TRBJ2-4
V gene: TRBV5-1
clone size: few
D gene: NA
CDR3 protein: CASSLGGVENIQYF
CDR3 DNA: TGCGCCAGCAGCTTGGGCGGAGTCGAAAACATTCAGTACTTC

J gene: TRBJ2-1
V gene: TRBV9
clone size: NA
D gene: TRBD2
CDR3 protein: CASSVAGGLRNEQFF
CDR3 DNA: TGTGCCAGCAGCGTAGCGGGGGGGTTGAGGAATGAGCAGTTCTTC

J gene: TRBJ2-7
V gene: TRBV11-2
clone size: NA
D gene: NA
CDR3 protein: CASSFLGGLYEQYF
CDR3 DNA: TGTGCCAGCAGCTTTCTGGGGGGATTGTACGAGCAGTACTTC

J gene: TRBJ1-6
V gene: TRBV30
clone size: NA
D gene: NA
CDR3 protein: CAWSPGSWDSPLHF
CDR3 DNA: TGTGCCTGGAGCCCCGGGAGCTGGGATTCACCCCTCCACTTT

J gene: TRBJ2-7
V gene: TRBV2
clone size: once
D gene: NA
CDR3 protein: CASQNYEQYF
CDR3 DNA: TGTGCCAGTCAGAACTACGAGCAGTACTTC

J gene: TRBJ1-4
V gene: TRBV6-5
clone size: NA
D gene: NA
CDR3 protein: CASRSILSDEKLFF
CDR3 DNA: TGTGCCAGCAGATCCATTTTGAGTGATGAAAAACTGTTTTTT